These T cell receptor beta chains were read from a single sample in a study of neoadjuvant nivolumab and ipilimumab in lung cancer. The table came from immunoSEQ multiplex PCR; TCRdb's copy has only in-frame clones and leaves some out. Seen here are about 9,000 clones, 70% to 80% observed once, and the top ten hold more than 2.5%. The sample here was tumor tissue, taken after neoadjuvant nivolumab, alone or with ipilimumab, at or shortly before surgery. Every receptor here comes from an adult with non-small cell lung cancer. Both conserved end residues are part of each CDR3. The order of the fields is D gene, V gene, J gene, clone size, CDR3 protein, CDR3 DNA. D genes are given only for firm matches. The size of a clone is reported for some rows only, either as once, few or many, or as a class for expanded clones.

D gene: -
V gene: TRBV18
J gene: TRBJ2-2
clone size: once
CDR3 protein: CASSPPFLKGNTGELFF
CDR3 DNA: TGTGCCAGCTCACCACCGTTTCTGAAGGGGAACACCGGGGAGCTGTTTTTT

D gene: -
V gene: TRBV30
J gene: TRBJ2-1
clone size: -
CDR3 protein: CAWITERNAYNEQFF
CDR3 DNA: TGTGCCTGGATAACAGAGCGGAATGCCTACAATGAGCAGTTCTTC

D gene: -
V gene: TRBV9
J gene: TRBJ1-3
clone size: -
CDR3 protein: CASSVVGVPGNTIYF
CDR3 DNA: TGTGCCAGCAGCGTAGTGGGGGTACCCGGAAACACCATATATTTT

D gene: TRBD1
V gene: TRBV30
J gene: TRBJ1-2
clone size: -
CDR3 protein: CAWTRGGGLNYGYTF
CDR3 DNA: TGTGCCTGGACGAGAGGGGGCGGATTAAACTATGGCTACACCTTC

D gene: -
V gene: TRBV30
J gene: TRBJ1-3
clone size: -
CDR3 protein: CAWKGTPSSGNTIYF
CDR3 DNA: TGTGCCTGGAAAGGAACTCCTAGCTCTGGAAACACCATATATTTT

D gene: TRBD1
V gene: TRBV18
J gene: TRBJ1-2
clone size: -
CDR3 protein: CASSPGDRANYGYTF
CDR3 DNA: TGTGCCAGCTCACCGGGGGACAGGGCTAACTATGGCTACACCTTC

D gene: TRBD1
V gene: TRBV6-6
J gene: TRBJ2-5
clone size: -
CDR3 protein: CASSSSRGLGETQYF
CDR3 DNA: TGTGCCAGCAGTTCCTCCAGGGGGCTTGGAGAGACCCAGTACTTC

D gene: TRBD2
V gene: TRBV29-1
J gene: TRBJ2-7
clone size: -
CDR3 protein: CSAGLAGYEQYF
CDR3 DNA: TGCAGCGCGGGACTAGCGGGGTACGAGCAGTACTTC

D gene: -
V gene: TRBV2
J gene: TRBJ2-3
clone size: -
CDR3 protein: CASSEFRQSTDTQYF
CDR3 DNA: TGTGCCAGCAGTGAATTTCGGCAGAGCACAGATACGCAGTATTTT

D gene: TRBD2
V gene: TRBV7-8
J gene: TRBJ2-1
clone size: few
CDR3 protein: CASSLNPGLAGNEQFF
CDR3 DNA: TGTGCCAGCAGCTTAAATCCGGGACTAGCTGGCAATGAGCAGTTCTTC

D gene: -
V gene: TRBV5-1
J gene: TRBJ2-7
clone size: medium-sized
CDR3 protein: CASSLGGRGINEQYF
CDR3 DNA: TGCGCCAGCAGCTTGGGAGGCCGGGGGATCAACGAGCAGTACTTC

D gene: -
V gene: TRBV18
J gene: TRBJ2-7
clone size: -
CDR3 protein: CASSQGQRGAFTTYEQYF
CDR3 DNA: TGTGCCAGCTCACAAGGACAGCGGGGCGCTTTCACCACCTACGAGCAGTACTTC

D gene: -
V gene: TRBV5-4
J gene: TRBJ1-2
clone size: -
CDR3 protein: CASSSTEHYGYTF
CDR3 DNA: TGTGCCAGCAGCTCGACAGAGCACTATGGCTACACCTTC

D gene: -
V gene: TRBV6-4
J gene: TRBJ1-5
clone size: -
CDR3 protein: CASSDIEGHSNQPQHF
CDR3 DNA: TGTGCCAGCAGTGATATCGAGGGACATAGCAATCAGCCCCAGCATTTT

D gene: TRBD2
V gene: TRBV5-1
J gene: TRBJ2-7
clone size: few
CDR3 protein: CASSLVRGRAGEQYF
CDR3 DNA: TGCGCCAGCAGCTTGGTACGCGGGAGAGCTGGTGAGCAGTACTTC

D gene: TRBD1
V gene: TRBV5-1
J gene: TRBJ1-4
clone size: -
CDR3 protein: CASSGRTGTNEKLFF
CDR3 DNA: TGCGCCAGCAGCGGTCGGACAGGGACTAATGAAAAACTGTTTTTT

D gene: -
V gene: TRBV25-1
J gene: TRBJ1-2
clone size: -
CDR3 protein: CASSDQPGEGYTF
CDR3 DNA: TGTGCCAGCAGTGATCAGCCCGGCGAAGGCTACACCTTC

D gene: TRBD2
V gene: TRBV13
J gene: TRBJ2-7
clone size: once
CDR3 protein: CASSLRSGRLYEQYF
CDR3 DNA: TGTGCCAGCAGCTTAAGGTCCGGGAGGCTCTACGAGCAGTACTTC

D gene: TRBD1
V gene: TRBV6-6
J gene: TRBJ1-2
clone size: -
CDR3 protein: CASSYFVGGANYGYTF
CDR3 DNA: TGTGCCAGCAGTTACTTTGTAGGGGGCGCCAACTATGGCTACACCTTC

D gene: -
V gene: TRBV19
J gene: TRBJ1-1
clone size: -
CDR3 protein: CASSILGHQNTEAFF
CDR3 DNA: TGTGCCAGTAGTATCCTTGGACACCAGAACACTGAAGCTTTCTTT

D gene: -
V gene: TRBV11-2
J gene: TRBJ2-7
clone size: -
CDR3 protein: CASSLGLTYEQYF
CDR3 DNA: TGTGCCAGCAGCTTGGGGTTAACCTACGAGCAGTACTTC

D gene: -
V gene: TRBV9
J gene: TRBJ1-2
clone size: -
CDR3 protein: CASSVAPHQTELYGYTF
CDR3 DNA: TGTGCCAGCAGCGTAGCCCCTCACCAGACAGAACTCTATGGCTACACCTTC

D gene: -
V gene: TRBV11-2
J gene: TRBJ2-7
clone size: few
CDR3 protein: CASSLGTGSYEQYF
CDR3 DNA: TGTGCCAGCAGCTTAGGAACAGGAAGCTACGAGCAGTACTTC

D gene: -
V gene: TRBV27
J gene: TRBJ1-1
clone size: -
CDR3 protein: CASSLSDPRNTEAFF
CDR3 DNA: TGTGCCAGCAGTTTATCAGACCCGAGGAACACTGAAGCTTTCTTT

D gene: -
V gene: TRBV2
J gene: TRBJ2-5
clone size: -
CDR3 protein: CASLVTQETQYF
CDR3 DNA: TGTGCCAGCCTTGTGACACAAGAGACCCAGTACTTC

D gene: TRBD1
V gene: TRBV25-1
J gene: TRBJ2-1
clone size: -
CDR3 protein: CASSDDRVYNEQFF
CDR3 DNA: TGTGCCAGCAGTGACGACAGGGTTTACAATGAGCAGTTCTTC

D gene: -
V gene: TRBV6-6
J gene: TRBJ2-7
clone size: medium-sized
CDR3 protein: CASTLTGTKYEQYF
CDR3 DNA: TGTGCCAGCACCCTAACCGGGACAAAATACGAGCAGTACTTC

D gene: -
V gene: TRBV10-3
J gene: TRBJ2-1
clone size: -
CDR3 protein: CAISVRLSDEQFF
CDR3 DNA: TGTGCCATCAGTGTCAGACTCTCGGATGAGCAGTTCTTC